Below, one T cell receptor (beta chain) is given with its context. CDR3 length equals 14 residues. From the 5' RACE reads, TCRdb lists one entry per CDR3 protein and no DNA. Its listing shows around 140,000 distinct CDR3 sequences. This sample is part of a study of monozygotic twins with inflammatory bowel disease. Unsorted whole blood yielded the total RNA, with T cells left unselected. This clonotype was obtained from a human donor with ulcerative colitis or Crohn's disease, or a healthy co-twin of an affected twin (not recorded which). Sample: blood. The chain is built from TRBV12-3 or TRBV12-4 and TRBJ1-6; TCRdb lists TRBD1, though no DNA is available to test this call. CDR3 sequence reads: CASSPVDRGSPLHF.